A selection of T cell receptor beta chains follows, all from one sample in a study of T cells in Graves' hyperthyroidism and ophthalmopathy. TCRdb ran MiXCR on the multiplex PCR reads and lists one entry per CDR3 protein. This sample has around 700,000 distinct CDR3 sequences; around 20% occur once, and the top ten carry approximately 15%. The source material was blood. Source of these receptors: a woman aged 50 to 60 with Graves' hyperthyroidism that later progressed to Graves' ophthalmopathy. Both conserved end residues are trimmed from each CDR3.

J gene	V gene	CDR3 protein
TRBJ1-1	TRBV20-1	SATQGLNTEAF
TRBJ1-4	TRBV20-1	SARGGTATNEKLF
TRBJ1-1	TRBV7-9	ASSLDIRQAF
TRBJ2-7	TRBV18	ASSPWGSSYEQY
TRBJ2-5	TRBV5-1	ASSLRSTSGGETQY
TRBJ1-2	TRBV3-1	ASSRFGTVENYGYT
TRBJ2-1	TRBV7-3	ASSLNSGPHSYNEQF
TRBJ1-2	TRBV29-1	SVEANYGYT
TRBJ2-5	TRBV3-1	ASSQVGGRETQY
TRBJ2-5	TRBV6-1	ASSWDEETQY
TRBJ1-3	TRBV5-1	ASSLAGKVDTIY
TRBJ1-6	TRBV20-1	SATGTGDSPLH
TRBJ1-3	TRBV3-1	ASSQDRGAGIGNTIY
TRBJ2-7	TRBV30	AWSSNYEQY
TRBJ1-5	TRBV19	ASSSRQGPGNQPQH
TRBJ2-5	TRBV12-3/TRBV12-4	ASSSGTSGGQETQY
TRBJ2-1	TRBV5-5	ASSLTGGLAGGTYNEQF
TRBJ2-1	TRBV30	AWSVEPGRKDNEQF
TRBJ2-1	TRBV11-2	ASSLVAGGPSSYNEQF
TRBJ2-6	TRBV7-9	ASSLLQGGGANVLT
TRBJ2-5	TRBV3-1	ASSQSPGEQETQY
TRBJ1-1	TRBV11-2	ASSLGRPTEAF
TRBJ2-1	TRBV11-3	ASSIRQGTYNEQF
TRBJ2-2	TRBV5-1	ASSFWGANTGELF
TRBJ1-1	TRBV30	AWSVPRTGRDTEAF
TRBJ2-1	TRBV24-1	ATSDLDRGRYNEQF
TRBJ1-3	TRBV6-2/TRBV6-3	ASSYSRTGGGNTIY
TRBJ1-2	TRBV27	ASSLSGISFRYGYT
TRBJ2-1	TRBV12-3/TRBV12-4	ASSLEVGRGRQDEQF
TRBJ2-7	TRBV20-1	SASPGTELSAQY
TRBJ2-3	TRBV3-1	ASSLGTSGIDTQY
TRBJ1-4	TRBV20-1	SAAPNEKLF
TRBJ2-3	TRBV9	ASSVIGTLTDTQY
TRBJ2-7	TRBV7-8	ASSSGLAGPYEQY
TRBJ1-4	TRBV12-3/TRBV12-4	ASSQLLIEKLF
TRBJ1-3	TRBV11-2	ASSLSHDEISGNTIY
TRBJ2-2	TRBV12-3/TRBV12-4	ASSLRTSPGELF
TRBJ1-2	TRBV12-3/TRBV12-4	ASSEFETGAYGYT
TRBJ1-2	TRBV2	ASSDRGSNYGYT
TRBJ2-1	TRBV12-3/TRBV12-4	ASSLEGAPNNEQF
TRBJ2-5	TRBV20-1	SARGASGEPETQY
TRBJ2-1	TRBV7-9	ASSQPGQQYNEQF
TRBJ2-7	TRBV7-9	ASSLVDCEQY